This T cell receptor (beta chain) was recovered during a study of T cell responses to AZD1222 COVID-19 vaccine. The overall study: Recipients boosted at about 4 weeks or about 12 weeks are pooled.

Study conclusions and caveats: Without day 14 samples, only post-peak T cell repertoires were studied. Mostly white British, mostly female donors; authors suggested clonal diversity may be underestimated. There were vaccine-associated CD4 TCRs across spike, dominant at 160-218 and 743-854.

Worth noting for this clone: Its target is unknown.

V lost 2 bases, J lost 0 bases, and 8 bases lay in between. CDR3 length: 14 amino acids. Per the germline V gene, CDR1 is SGHDT and CDR2 is YYEEEE. Repertoires were generated with immunoSEQ multiplex PCR, while TCRdb's copy carries only in-frame clones and drops some. Among 120,000 or so clones listed, around 90% were seen once. The genes are TRBV5-6 and TRBJ2-5; D uncertain. This TCR was sampled from an adult in good health. This sample comprised peripheral blood, obtained on day 0 of AZD1222 vaccination. The CDR3 DNA follows: TGTGCCAGCAGCTTCGGACGTAACCAAGAGACCCAGTACTTC. Translation: CASSFGRNQETQYF.